This T cell receptor (beta chain) was retrieved from a study of shared clonotypes between healthy human individuals. As for the study in general: Three plates were used per donor for CD4 naive, three for CD4 memory, two for CD8 naive and one for CD8 memory.

The germline V gene encodes CDR1 SGHNT and CDR2 YYREEE (reference sequence). V was shortened by 0 bases and J by 6 bases, with 13 bases between the two germline ends. This CDR3 spans 14 amino acids. Some clones are missing from TCRdb's copy, which holds only in-frame ones; the method was immunoSEQ multiplex PCR. In the table there are over 700,000 clones, 55% to 80% of which are singletons. The sequencing sample was made of memory CD4+ T cells sorted from blood. The subset here: CD45RA-negative fraction. This receptor was obtained from a woman in her twenties or thirties in good health. The chain employs TRBV5-4 and TRBJ2-7, with no clear D. For the CDR3, the DNA is TGTGCCAGCAGCTTGGTGGCTCAACCTCGCGAGCAGTACTTC. Translating it yields CASSLVAQPREQYF. The complete variable domain, with remaining parts taken from reference TRBV5-4 and TRBJ2-7, reads ETGVTQSPTHLIKTRGQQVTLRCSSQSGHNTVSWYQQALGQGPQFIFQYYREEENGRGNFPPRFSGLQFPNYSSELNVNALELDDSALYLCASSLVAQPREQYFGPGTRLTVT.